This entry concerns a single T cell receptor (beta chain). Compared with germline, one end of the junction differs, possibly owing to a read error. These data are taken from a study of shared clonotypes between healthy human individuals. Germline lookup yields CDR1 SGHTA and CDR2 FQGNSA. The CDR3 loop spans 15 amino acids. Investigators spread the genomic DNA of each subset evenly over several immunoSEQ plates. Original data processing: Quality scores were absent from the junction-only immunoSEQ sequences, so filtering differed. The method was immunoSEQ multiplex PCR; TCRdb's version includes in-frame clones alone and lacks a portion of them. V, J and clone size derive from that table, while D and trimming were established from the DNA sequence. The data contain over a million clones, around 82% of them singletons.

This clonotype was obtained from a man in his late teens or twenties in good health. Some clones in this sample may be carry-over from other donors' samples. Sequenced sample: memory CD4+ T cells from PBMCs. Subset reported: CD45RA-negative fraction. This sequence joins TRBV7-2 and TRBJ1-5; D remains ambiguous. The CDR3 sequence is CVSSAQSGSNQPQHF. CDR3 sequence (DNA): TGTGTCAGCAGCGCACAGAGTGGTAGCAATCAGCCCCAGCATTTT.